These T cell receptor beta chains were read from a single sample in a study of graft-versus-host responses after intestinal transplantation. These receptors' antigens are unknown. The method was immunoSEQ multiplex PCR; TCRdb's version includes in-frame clones alone and lacks a portion of them. Of roughly 110,000 clones in the sample, over 80% were seen once. The specimen was unstimulated CD4+ T cells sorted from spleen or lymph node cells, collected before transplant. All receptors come from a human donor who was the organ donor for an intestinal transplant. The CDR3 runs from the conserved cysteine through the conserved F or W. D genes are given only for firm matches. Expanded clones are given a class, and other clones once, few, many or no size at all.

TRBD2 few 16 TRBJ2-2 TRBV9 CASSNRASGGTGELFF TGTGCCAGCAGCAACAGGGCTAGCGGGGGCACCGGGGAGCTGTTTTTT
NA NA 15 TRBJ2-3 TRBV7-3 CASSWDSLPQATQYF TGTGCCAGCAGCTGGGACTCCCTCCCCCAGGCGACGCAGTATTTT
TRBD1 NA 13 TRBJ1-1 TRBV19 CASSPTGYTEAFF TGTGCCAGTAGCCCGACAGGGTACACTGAAGCTTTCTTT
NA NA 14 TRBJ2-7 TRBV18 CASSPPTSTDEQYF TGTGCCAGCTCACCGCCGACATCAACTGACGAGCAGTACTTC
NA NA 16 TRBJ2-1 TRBV12-2 CASRLGLSGFHNEQFF TGTGCAAGTCGCTTGGGCCTTAGCGGGTTCCACAATGAGCAGTTCTTC
NA few 12 TRBJ1-4 TRBV2 CASGTGRGKLFF TGTGCCTCTGGGACGGGCCGGGGAAAACTGTTTTTT
TRBD1 NA 15 TRBJ1-2 TRBV18 CASSPLDRGLDGYTF TGTGCCAGCTCACCTTTGGACAGGGGGCTGGATGGCTACACCTTC
NA few 14 TRBJ2-7 TRBV6-5 CASRQTGPNYEQYF TGTGCCAGCAGACAAACAGGACCCAACTACGAGCAGTACTTC
TRBD1 NA 17 TRBJ1-4 TRBV18 CASSLQITGGEHEKLFF TGTGCCAGCTCACTGCAGATTACAGGGGGCGAGCACGAAAAACTGTTTTTT
NA NA 15 TRBJ2-1 TRBV10-1 CASSESIRTRNEQFF TGCGCCAGCAGTGAGTCGATAAGGACTCGGAATGAGCAGTTCTTC
NA NA 16 TRBJ2-1 TRBV11-2 CASSLDAAGAYNEQFF TGTGCCAGCAGCTTAGATGCAGCGGGCGCCTACAATGAGCAGTTCTTC
NA few 14 TRBJ2-7 TRBV7-9 CASSFAGTTEEQYF TGTGCCAGCAGCTTCGCCGGGACAACTGAAGAGCAGTACTTC
TRBD1 once 14 TRBJ2-7 TRBV5-1 CASSVGQGFHEQYF TGCGCCAGCAGCGTTGGACAGGGGTTCCACGAGCAGTACTTC
NA NA 15 TRBJ2-5 TRBV4-1 CASSQGGRRGETQYF TGCGCCAGCAGCCAGGGGGGTCGACGGGGAGAGACCCAGTACTTC
NA NA 13 TRBJ2-5 TRBV5-6 CASSLARGETQYF TGTGCCAGCAGCTTGGCGAGGGGCGAGACCCAGTACTTC
NA NA 15 TRBJ2-6 TRBV11-2 CASSPLSAGANVLTF TGTGCCAGCAGCCCCCTCTCGGCTGGGGCCAACGTCCTGACTTTC
NA NA 14 TRBJ1-2 TRBV4-2 CASSQDRGDYGYTF TGTGCCAGCAGCCAAGATAGAGGGGACTATGGCTACACCTTC
TRBD1 NA 15 TRBJ2-7 TRBV6-5 CASSGRTGADYEQYF TGTGCCAGCAGTGGACGGACAGGGGCCGACTACGAGCAGTACTTC
TRBD1 NA 15 TRBJ2-7 TRBV18 CASSPLPQGAGEQYF TGTGCCAGCTCACCACTGCCACAGGGGGCAGGGGAGCAGTACTTC
NA NA 15 TRBJ1-5 TRBV19 CASSSGRGKGQPQHF TGTGCCAGTAGTAGCGGGCGGGGGAAGGGACAGCCCCAGCATTTT
NA NA 14 TRBJ1-1 TRBV18 CASYTGSGNTEAFF TGTGCCAGCTATACAGGGAGCGGGAACACTGAAGCTTTCTTT
NA NA 12 TRBJ2-1 TRBV5-1 CASSRTKDEQFF TGCGCCAGCAGCCGGACTAAAGATGAGCAGTTCTTC
NA NA 12 TRBJ2-1 TRBV7-6 CASSLNRAKQFF TGTGCCAGCAGCTTAAACAGGGCAAAGCAGTTCTTC
NA NA 15 TRBJ1-2 TRBV6-1 CASRAGRHENYGYTF TGTGCCAGCAGAGCGGGGAGGCACGAGAACTATGGCTACACCTTC
TRBD2 NA 16 TRBJ2-1 TRBV19 CASKPGLATNDPEQFF TGTGCCAGTAAACCGGGACTAGCGACCAACGACCCCGAGCAGTTCTTC
NA NA 11 TRBJ1-5 TRBV27 CGGGVLGTQHF TGTGGGGGTGGAGTTCTTGGTACCCAGCATTTT
TRBD2 NA 15 TRBJ2-7 TRBV4-2 CASSLLAGVTYEQYF TGTGCCAGCAGCCTACTAGCGGGGGTTACCTACGAGCAGTACTTC
NA NA 14 TRBJ2-5 TRBV5-4 CASSLNKMVWAQYF TGTGCCAGCAGCTTGAACAAAATGGTCTGGGCCCAGTACTTC
NA NA 16 TRBJ1-2 TRBV28 CASSLSVGRGRVGYTF TGTGCCAGCAGTTTATCCGTCGGCAGGGGACGGGTTGGCTACACCTTC
TRBD2 NA 16 TRBJ2-1 TRBV5-1 CASSFLPAGGYNEQFF TGCGCCAGCAGCTTCCTTCCGGCGGGAGGTTACAATGAGCAGTTCTTC
TRBD1 NA 14 TRBJ2-7 TRBV5-5 CASSFTGGSYEQYF TGTGCCAGCAGCTTTACAGGGGGCTCCTACGAGCAGTACTTC
TRBD1 NA 14 TRBJ1-6 TRBV9 CASSVTGERSPLHF TGTGCCAGCAGCGTAACAGGGGAGCGGTCACCCCTCCACTTT
NA NA 12 TRBJ1-5 TRBV28 CASRIPYQPQHF TGTGCCAGCCGGATTCCCTATCAGCCCCAGCATTTT
NA NA 14 TRBJ1-5 TRBV4-2 CASSQALKGQPQHF TGTGCCAGCAGCCAAGCCCTAAAGGGTCAGCCCCAGCATTTT
TRBD2 NA 16 TRBJ2-1 TRBV7-9 CASSSQRLAGYNEQFF TGTGCCAGCAGCTCCCAGCGACTAGCGGGGTATAATGAGCAGTTCTTC
NA NA 13 TRBJ2-2 TRBV29-1 CSVRTLGTGELFF TGCAGCGTTCGCACGTTGGGCACCGGGGAGCTGTTTTTT
NA NA 15 TRBJ1-5 TRBV7-6 CASSLAGGRNQPQHF TGTGCCAGCAGCTTAGCCGGGGGACGCAATCAGCCCCAGCATTTT
NA NA 14 TRBJ1-3 TRBV6-5 CASSSGGSGNTIYF TGTGCCAGCAGTTCCGGGGGCTCAGGAAACACCATATATTTT
TRBD1 NA 16 TRBJ2-7 TRBV11-2 CASSRTRDRGPYEQYF TGTGCCAGCAGCCGTACCAGGGACAGGGGGCCCTACGAGCAGTACTTC
TRBD2 NA 15 TRBJ2-3 TRBV6-4 CASRSGGAFTDTRYF TGTGCCAGCAGGAGCGGGGGGGCATTCACAGATACGCGGTATTTT
NA NA 14 TRBJ2-7 TRBV7-9 CASSLRQDSYEQYF TGTGCCAGCAGCTTAAGACAGGACAGTTACGAGCAGTACTTC
TRBD1 NA 18 TRBJ1-1 TRBV7-2 CASSLARGYRLDSSEAFF TGTGCCAGCAGCTTAGCCAGGGGGTACCGTCTCGATTCTTCTGAAGCTTTCTTT
NA NA 14 TRBJ1-5 TRBV18 CASSERQALQPQHF TGTGCCAGCTCAGAGAGACAGGCGCTACAGCCCCAGCATTTT
NA NA 17 TRBJ2-2 TRBV9 CASSVGLSSGVTGELFF TGTGCCAGCAGCGTAGGCCTAAGTTCAGGGGTCACCGGGGAGCTGTTTTTT
NA NA 17 TRBJ2-2 TRBV2 CASRPPGSPKYTGELFF TGTGCCAGCAGGCCCCCGGGTTCACCAAAATACACCGGGGAGCTGTTTTTT
NA NA 13 TRBJ1-1 TRBV7-9 CASSSTTGVEAFF TGTGCCAGCAGCTCGACGACTGGCGTAGAAGCTTTCTTT
TRBD1 few 14 TRBJ1-2 TRBV7-9 CASSLQGEAHGYTF TGTGCCAGCAGCTTACAGGGGGAGGCTCATGGCTACACCTTC